This TCR beta chain is from a study of OX40 agonist ivuxolimab in advanced cancers. Whole-study findings and limits: By week 6 at 0.1 to 3.0 mg/kg, blood CD4+ and CD8+ T cells had expanded clonally. The mean number of expanded clones was higher in CD8+ T cells than in CD4+.

Blood specimens came from baseline, cycle 4 day 1, and cycle 7 day 1. Trimming removed 4 bases at V and 7 bases at J, with 16 bases between. The CDR3 runs 14 residues. CDR1 is SGHVS and CDR2 is FNYEAQ in the germline V gene. Concerning this clone itself: Its specificity is not known.

Sequencing was performed with immunoSEQ multiplex PCR; in TCRdb, only in-frame clones are kept and a portion is missing. Of tens of thousands of clones detected, 75% to 85% appear once; the ten largest clones hold around 20%. Specimen: CD4+ or CD8+ T cells sorted from blood, collected in a trial of the OX40 agonist ivuxolimab. This TCR derives from an adult with an advanced solid tumor such as melanoma, head and neck, liver or kidney cancer. The chain combines TRBV7-6 with TRBJ1-2; tentative D call: TRBD1 (5 bases). For the CDR3, the DNA is TGTGCCAGCAGCTCCGATCGGGGGTACTCTGGCTACACCTTC. This gives the protein CASSSDRGYSGYTF.